Listed below are T cell receptor beta chains from one sample, sequenced in a study of vaccination and CD4 T cells after COVID-19. Their specific antigens are unknown. MiXCR, run by TCRdb on the PCR reads, gives a single entry per CDR3 protein. The sample contains more than 5,500 distinct CDR3 sequences, less than 50% of which appear only once. The source material was CD4+ T cells from blood, cultured in vitro. These receptors originate from a human donor in good health. The conserved cysteine and the conserved F or W are not part of the CDR3 here. Fields, in order: J gene, clone size, V gene, CDR3 protein. Size is stated for part of the rows, as once, few or many counts, or as a class when the clone is expanded.

j_call: TRBJ2-5; clone_size: few; v_call: TRBV7-2; cdr3_aa: ASSPRLGNQETQY
j_call: TRBJ1-5; clone_size: few; v_call: TRBV7-2; cdr3_aa: ASSLYGTSNQPQH
j_call: TRBJ1-3; clone_size: -; v_call: TRBV7-8; cdr3_aa: ASSLSQGPPGNTIY
j_call: TRBJ2-7; clone_size: -; v_call: TRBV11-2; cdr3_aa: ASSFTSGRANYEQY
j_call: TRBJ2-2; clone_size: -; v_call: TRBV12-3/TRBV12-4; cdr3_aa: ASSLAGAVAGELF
j_call: TRBJ1-1; clone_size: few; v_call: TRBV6-5; cdr3_aa: ASSYVNTEAF
j_call: TRBJ2-5; clone_size: -; v_call: TRBV7-2; cdr3_aa: ASSSFSGNRETQY
j_call: TRBJ2-4; clone_size: once; v_call: TRBV30; cdr3_aa: AWRVKNIQY
j_call: TRBJ2-5; clone_size: few; v_call: TRBV27; cdr3_aa: ASSPHGQGIKTQY
j_call: TRBJ2-5; clone_size: -; v_call: TRBV12-3/TRBV12-4; cdr3_aa: ASSLWGINREETQY
j_call: TRBJ1-1; clone_size: -; v_call: TRBV6-1; cdr3_aa: ASRSIGGNTEAF
j_call: TRBJ2-7; clone_size: few; v_call: TRBV25-1; cdr3_aa: ATVGINEQY
j_call: TRBJ2-7; clone_size: -; v_call: TRBV2; cdr3_aa: ASSESVSQRGSSYEQY
j_call: TRBJ2-1; clone_size: -; v_call: TRBV9; cdr3_aa: ASSVVGGGVSNEQF
j_call: TRBJ2-5; clone_size: -; v_call: TRBV28; cdr3_aa: ASRPAGQETQY
j_call: TRBJ1-5; clone_size: -; v_call: TRBV27; cdr3_aa: ASSPRQGSNQPQH
j_call: TRBJ2-1; clone_size: -; v_call: TRBV5-4; cdr3_aa: ASSRHAGAPGYEQF
j_call: TRBJ2-5; clone_size: -; v_call: TRBV27; cdr3_aa: ASSFTSGGGETQY
j_call: TRBJ1-1; clone_size: -; v_call: TRBV6-1; cdr3_aa: ASSEAEGSTEAF
j_call: TRBJ2-1; clone_size: -; v_call: TRBV11-2; cdr3_aa: ASSSIAGRLYNEQF
j_call: TRBJ1-2; clone_size: -; v_call: TRBV28; cdr3_aa: ASSSPGGAGTNYGYT
j_call: TRBJ2-5; clone_size: few; v_call: TRBV7-2; cdr3_aa: ASSLGLVRLGETQY
j_call: TRBJ1-1; clone_size: -; v_call: TRBV20-1; cdr3_aa: SARVAIPGTEAF
j_call: TRBJ1-1; clone_size: -; v_call: TRBV5-1; cdr3_aa: ASRVGGMNTEAF
j_call: TRBJ2-7; clone_size: -; v_call: TRBV5-4; cdr3_aa: ASSNYRGGEQY
j_call: TRBJ1-6; clone_size: -; v_call: TRBV20-1; cdr3_aa: SARSPQTGSYNSPLH
j_call: TRBJ2-2; clone_size: -; v_call: TRBV6-1; cdr3_aa: ASSQRTSGTSGELF
j_call: TRBJ2-3; clone_size: -; v_call: TRBV20-1; cdr3_aa: SALTSGRDTQY